This note documents a single T cell receptor beta chain sequence. With V trimmed by 4 bases and J by 2 bases, 3 bases remained unmatched. The CDR3 has 14 residues. Germline lookup yields CDR1 LGHNT and CDR2 FRNRAP. This specimen comes from a study of blood T cell repertoires in COVID-19. At the level of the study: Whether acute or convalescent, the COVID-19 samples came from the United States, Italy and Spain.

As processed by the authors: Amplification with reference gene primers provided the estimates of nucleated cell counts. Only in-frame clones appear in the TCRdb table, and some are missing; sequencing was by immunoSEQ multiplex PCR. V, J and clone size were drawn from that table, and D and trimming were deduced from the DNA. The sample includes about 97,000 clones, less than 95% of them seen just once. Sample: peripheral blood. The sequence was collected from a man in his 60s with acute or convalescent COVID-19. The chain joins TRBV12-5 to TRBJ2-5; 8 bases are a match to TRBD1. The CDR3 region has the DNA TGTGCTAGTGGTTCTTACAGGGGGCAAGAGACCCAGTACTTC. It encodes CASGSYRGQETQYF.